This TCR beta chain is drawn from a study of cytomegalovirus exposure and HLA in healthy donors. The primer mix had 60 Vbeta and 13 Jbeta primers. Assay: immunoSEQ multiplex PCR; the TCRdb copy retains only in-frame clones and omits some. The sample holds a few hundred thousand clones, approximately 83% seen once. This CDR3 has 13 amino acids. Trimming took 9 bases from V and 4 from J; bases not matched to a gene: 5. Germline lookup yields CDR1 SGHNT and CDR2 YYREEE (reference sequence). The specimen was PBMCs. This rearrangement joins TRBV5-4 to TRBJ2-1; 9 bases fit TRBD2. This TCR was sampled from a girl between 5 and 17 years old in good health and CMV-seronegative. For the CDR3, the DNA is TGTGCCACTAGCGGGGCAGGATACAATGAGCAGTTCTTC. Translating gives CATSGAGYNEQFF.